The following is a T cell receptor beta chain sequence with its context. Its specificity is unknown. These data originate in a study of T cell repertoires in cytomegalovirus infection. For the study at large: A matching HLA type, together with CMV infection, was signaled by public TCR beta signatures.

Whole-study findings and limits: Identification of carriers of CMV plus the relevant HLA was performed using cumulative public TCR beta family frequency. The ex vivo response showed dominance by HLA-C-restricted CMV-specific TCR beta clonotypes.

TCRdb redid the calling of the reads with MiXCR, one entry per CDR3 protein. The repertoire holds approximately 700,000 distinct CDR3 sequences, 35% seen once, with around 2.6% in the top ten. From germline, CDR1 is MNHNY and CDR2 SVGAGI (reference sequence). V dropped 6 bases and J dropped 2; count of bases not matched to a gene: 7. The CDR3 consists of 16 residues. The chain couples TRBV6-6 to TRBJ2-2; 9 nucleotides agree with TRBD2. The sequenced sample consisted of PBMCs. The sequence came from a human donor in good health (CMV status not recorded). Some clones in this sample may be carry-over from other donors' samples. The CDR3 here is CASSGLARTNTGELFF. CDR3 coding DNA: TGTGCCAGCAGCGGACTAGCGAGAACTAACACCGGGGAGCTGTTTTTT.